Listed here are 23 T cell receptor beta chains from one sample, sequenced in a study of control samples from healthy donors and cancer patients. Libraries were prepared by immunoSEQ multiplex PCR; TCRdb keeps only in-frame clonotypes and omits some of them. The sample carries under 30,000 clones, approximately 85% recorded once. What was sequenced was PBMCs. The receptors here all came from a woman aged 55-75 years with head and neck cancer.

The genes are TRBV7-6 and TRBJ1-1; TRBD1 matches at 8 bases. The trim removed 5 bases at V and 8 bases at J, leaving 10 bases unmatched. This CDR3 spans 14 amino acids. Germline V gene lookup returns CDR1 SGHVS and CDR2 FNYEAQ. The CDR3 reads CASSRSVGQAEAFF. For the CDR3, the DNA is TGTGCCAGCAGCAGGTCCGTGGGACAGGCAGAAGCTTTCTTT.

J is TRBJ2-2 and V is TRBV4-2, with TRBD1 matching 7 bases. CDR1 and CDR2 (germline): LGHNA, YNFKEQ. The J segment lost 3 bases and the V segment lost 4 bases, leaving 5 bases of the junction unmatched. The CDR3 covers 15 residues. Here the CDR3 DNA reads TGTGCCAGCAGCCTGAGGGGGCCGGACACCGGGGAGCTGTTTTTT. Amino acid sequence: CASSLRGPDTGELFF.

The CDR3 here is CASSEAAGVNEKLFF. CDR3 in DNA: TGTGCCAGCAGTGAAGCGGCAGGTGTTAATGAAAAACTGTTTTTT. The J gene is TRBJ1-4, the V gene TRBV2; no reliable D call. This CDR3 spans 15 amino acids. Germline V lookup: CDR1 SNHLY, CDR2 FYNNEI. Trimming cost V 0 bases and J 4 bases, with 9 bases left between them.

This clone is a singleton in its sample. This chain joins TRBV19 and TRBJ1-1; D unresolved. The CDR3 is 14 residues long. Germline V gene sequence: CDR1 LNHDA, CDR2 SQIVND (reference sequence). The ends were cut back, 1 base at V and 2 bases at J, with 8 bases in the middle. The CDR3 nucleotides are TGTGCCAGTAGTATAGGGCAGTACAACACTGAAGCTTTCTTT. Its protein is CASSIGQYNTEAFF.

The chain combines TRBV19 with TRBJ1-4; a possible D gene is TRBD1 (5 bases). Trimming cost V 5 bases and J 0 bases, with 16 bases left between them. This CDR3 has 17 residues. In germline, CDR1 is LNHDA, CDR2 SQIVND (reference sequence). This CDR3 is CASSPRGGLATNEKLFF. The CDR3 DNA sequence: TGTGCCAGTAGTCCGAGGGGCGGACTTGCAACTAATGAAAAACTGTTTTTT.

This sequence joins TRBV7-2 and TRBJ1-2, with D unclear. Trimming shortened V by 5 bases and J by 5 bases, and 15 bases separated the two germline ends. Germline lookup yields CDR1 SGHTA and CDR2 FQGNSA. The length of the CDR3 is 14 residues. The DNA for the CDR3 is TGTGCCAGCAGCCGGAACTCCCCTGGGTATGGCTACACCTTC. Translated, it gives CASSRNSPGYGYTF.

A single count supports this clone. The chain links TRBV5-6 to TRBJ1-5; D unresolved. The V gene lost 0 bases and the J gene lost 3 bases, with 10 bases spanning the gap. CDR1 SGHDT and CDR2 YYEEEE come from the germline V gene. The CDR3 is made up of 15 amino acids. CDR3 region: CASSLGTYYNQPQHF. CDR3 DNA sequence: TGTGCCAGCAGCTTGGGGACTTACTACAATCAGCCCCAGCATTTT.

V usage is TRBV10-2 and J usage is TRBJ1-6; D not resolved. V gave up 3 bases and J gave up 7 bases, with 10 bases separating them. The CDR3 runs to 14 residues. CDR1 and CDR2 from the germline V gene are WSHSY and SAAADI. The CDR3 protein is CASSDGVGNSPLHF. The CDR3 DNA sequence: TGCGCCAGCAGTGACGGGGTGGGAAATTCACCCCTCCACTTT.

The rearrangement links TRBV4-2 to TRBJ2-7; D not resolved. This CDR3 contains 14 residues. Germline loops: CDR1 LGHNA, CDR2 YNFKEQ. Trimming removed 1 base from V and 4 bases from J, with 11 bases in between. The CDR3 sequence: CASSQALGRYEQYF. CDR3 sequence (DNA): TGTGCCAGCAGCCAAGCCCTAGGCAGGTACGAGCAGTACTTC.

The chain recombines TRBV19 with TRBJ1-1; D is ambiguous. Germline-derived CDR1 and CDR2 are LNHDA and SQIVND (reference sequence). The length of the CDR3 is 15 residues. V lost 3 bases to trimming and J lost 3 bases, with 14 bases between them. CDR3 protein: CASSISNSTHTEAFF. The CDR3 nucleotides read TGTGCCAGTAGTATTTCCAACTCGACTCACACTGAAGCTTTCTTT. The full variable domain, in which reference TRBV19 and TRBJ1-1 provide the parts outside the CDR3, is DGGITQSPKYLFRKEGQNVTLSCEQNLNHDAMYWYRQDPGQGLRLIYYSQIVNDFQKGDIAEGYSVSREKKESFPLTVTSAQKNPTAFYLCASSISNSTHTEAFFGQGTRLTVV.

The V call is TRBV6-5, the J call TRBJ2-7; D possibly corresponds to TRBD1 (6 bases). V lost 2 bases and J 3 bases, leaving 14 bases between the germline ends. Looked up from germline, CDR1 is MNHEY and CDR2 is SVGAGI. The CDR3 spans 15 residues. The CDR3 bases are TGTGCCAGCAGTTACGGCCAGGGGCAAAACTACGAGCAGTACTTC. Its translation: CASSYGQGQNYEQYF.

The chain couples TRBV6-2 or TRBV6-3 to TRBJ2-2; D gene ambiguous. Deletions cut 5 bases from V and 7 bases from J, with 5 bases between. Germline V lookup: CDR1 MNHEY, CDR2 SVGEGT. The CDR3 contains 11 residues. The CDR3 is CASSGIGELFF. In DNA form, the CDR3 reads TGTGCCAGCAGTGGGATCGGGGAGCTGTTTTTT.

The V call is TRBV5-1, the J call TRBJ2-3, with D tentatively TRBD1 (5 bases). Trimming left V 4 bases short and J 3 bases short, with 21 bases between. Looked up from germline, CDR1 is SGHRS and CDR2 is YFSETQ. CDR3 length: 17 residues. The CDR3, as DNA: TGCGCCAGCAGCGCGGACATTAGACTGGGGTGGACAGATACGCAGTATTTT. It yields the protein CASSADIRLGWTDTQYF.

DNA for the CDR3: TGTGCCAGCAGCTTAGGAGGGATGAACACTGAAGCTTTCTTT. It yields the protein CASSLGGMNTEAFF. V gene TRBV7-9 combines with J gene TRBJ1-1, with D unresolved. Germline CDR1 reads SEHNR; CDR2 reads FQNEAQ (reference sequence). V lost 1 base, J lost 0 bases, and 6 bases lay in between. CDR3 size: 14 residues. The variable domain in full, with the rest retrieved from reference TRBV7-9 and TRBJ1-1, is DTGVSQNPRHKITKRGQNVTFRCDPISEHNRLYWYRQTLGQGPEFLTYFQNEAQLEKSRLLSDRFSAERPKGSFSTLEIQRTEQGDSAMYLCASSLGGMNTEAFFGQGTRLTVV.

The chain uses TRBV9 and TRBJ2-3, with 9 bases aligning to TRBD1. In germline, CDR1 is SGDLS, CDR2 YYNGEE. The junction had 2 bases not matched to a gene; V was cut back by 0 bases and J by 3 bases. The CDR3 is 15 amino acids. The CDR3 is CASSVGQGGTDTQYF. CDR3 coding DNA: TGTGCCAGCAGCGTAGGACAGGGGGGTACAGATACGCAGTATTTT.

The chain is built from TRBV15 and TRBJ1-5; no clear D gene. CDR3 length: 15 residues. Per germline, CDR1 LNHNV and CDR2 YYDKDF (reference sequence). Trimming removed 2 bases at V and 4 bases at J, with 12 bases between. The DNA for the CDR3 is TGTGCCACCAGCAGAAGTGGGCAGAATAATCAGCCCCAGCATTTT. It specifies CATSRSGQNNQPQHF.

This chain links TRBV2 with TRBJ2-1; 12 bases are a match to TRBD2. The CDR3 sequence is 17 residues long. Per the germline V gene, CDR1 is SNHLY and CDR2 is FYNNEI. The J segment lost 9 bases and the V segment lost 7 bases, leaving 16 bases of the junction unmatched. The CDR3 spells CASTLFATSGRSGEQFF. Written as DNA, the CDR3 is TGTGCCAGCACCCTATTTGCGACTAGCGGGAGATCCGGTGAGCAGTTCTTC.

The chain is built from TRBV11-2 and TRBJ1-2; possibly TRBD1 for D (5 bases). The CDR3 spans 15 residues. The germline CDR1 and CDR2 sequences are SGHAT and FQNNGV. V gave up 3 bases and J gave up 10 bases, with 21 bases separating them. CDR3 sequence: CASSFGTSGSWDYTF. In DNA, the CDR3 is TGTGCCAGCAGCTTTGGGACTTCGGGCTCATGGGACTACACCTTC.

V gene TRBV6-2 or TRBV6-3 combines with J gene TRBJ2-1; no clear D. Trimming removed 0 bases at V and 5 bases at J, with 8 bases between. CDR1 and CDR2 from the germline V gene are MNHEY and SVGEGT. The CDR3 contains 14 residues. The CDR3 bases are TGTGCCAGCAGTTACTCATCCTCGAACAATGAGCAGTTCTTC. Protein product: CASSYSSSNNEQFF.

This clone occurred a few times. CDR3 sequence reads: CASSLRGEQETQYF. CDR3 coding DNA: TGCGCCAGCAGCTTGAGGGGGGAACAAGAGACCCAGTACTTC. This chain joins TRBV5-1 and TRBJ2-5; D assignment may be TRBD1 or TRBD2 (6 bases each). The CDR3 covers 14 residues. Deletions cut 1 base from V and 2 bases from J, with 9 bases between. Germline V lookup: CDR1 SGHRS, CDR2 YFSETQ.

The chain uses TRBV7-8 and TRBJ1-6, with D maybe TRBD1 (5 bases). Trimming pared 0 bases from V and 10 bases from J, leaving 13 bases between. Germline CDR1 reads SGHVS; CDR2 reads FQNEAQ. The CDR3 is 15 amino acids. The CDR3 DNA is TGTGCCAGCAGCTTAGCGCCGGAGGGGAACTCACCCCTCCACTTT. This sequence encodes CASSLAPEGNSPLHF. Full variable domain (missing parts from reference TRBV7-8 and TRBJ1-6): GAGVSQSPRYKVAKRGQDVALRCDPISGHVSLFWYQQALGQGPEFLTYFQNEAQLDKSGLPSDRFFAERPEGSVSTLKIQRTQQEDSAVYLCASSLAPEGNSPLHFGNGTRLTVT.

The gene calls are TRBV3-1 (or the pseudogene TRBV3-2) and TRBJ2-7, with 9 bases lining up with TRBD2. V shed 7 bases, J shed 7 bases, and the junction held 5 bases outside the gene matches. The CDR3 runs 12 residues. Per germline, CDR1 LGHDT and CDR2 YNNKEL (reference sequence). The CDR3 region has the DNA TGTGCCAGCACCACTAGCGGGCGGGAGCAGTACTTC. It is translated as CASTTSGREQYF.

The chain links TRBV6-5 to TRBJ1-6, with 9 bases aligning to TRBD1. The CDR3 is made up of 15 amino acids. From germline, CDR1 is MNHEY and CDR2 SVGAGI. V was clipped by 6 bases and J by 0 bases; unmatched bases: 0. The CDR3 DNA follows: TGTGCCAGCAGGACAGGGGGCTCCTATAATTCACCCCTCCACTTT. This sequence encodes CASRTGGSYNSPLHF.